This T cell receptor beta chain was observed in a study of T cells after yellow fever vaccination (dated by TCRdb to the late 2010s). Turning to the overall study: The SMART-Seq v4 Ultra Low Input RNA kit was used to prepare libraries from fractions with low cell numbers. Blood was collected at multiple timepoints before and after primary and secondary immunization, and bulk PBMC replicates and cell subsets were isolated. Two healthy male donors made up the cohort, one aged 18 to 30 years and the other aged 30 to 40 years. Bulk TCR alpha and beta repertoires were sequenced longitudinally to track T-cell clones before and after primary and booster YFV17D yellow fever vaccination.

Sample treatment or condition, as interpreted from the label and publication: live attenuated yellow fever vaccine strain. At every blood-draw timepoint, two biological replicates of bulk PBMCs were collected. PBMCs were isolated from peripheral blood using a standard Ficoll-Paque protocol. RNA was extracted with TriZol from bulk PBMCs, CD4 and CD8 fractions, and dextramer-positive and dextramer-negative fractions. From the cysteine through the phenylalanine, the CDR3 covers 13 amino acids. Here the CDR3 DNA is all that survives: 39 bases in frame from base 1. CDR1 MGHRA and CDR2 YSYEKL are derived from the germline V gene. Trimming removed 4 bases from V and 3 bases from J, leaving 9 bases between the germline ends. The instrument was an Illumina NovaSeq 6000. TCR cDNA was made using 5'RACE template switching, a step that added a universal primer site and unique molecular identifiers. cDNA synthesis was primed from both the TCR alpha and TCR beta constant segments. Library amplification used two PCR steps, and the second PCR step added sample barcodes and sequencing adapters. Sequencing of libraries was performed on Illumina HiSeq 2500 (2x100 bp) or NovaSeq (2x150 bp). The paper's processing steps were these. Demultiplexing of reads and collapsing into UMI consensus sequences were performed with MIGEC, and V(D)J alignment was carried out with MiXCR. Vaccine-responding clonotypes were identified with edgeR using replicate PBMC samples, with FDR below 0.01 and a log2 fold change above 5 up to day 15 being required. Each bulk clonotype received a CD4 or CD8 identity based on whether the sequenced CD4 or CD8 repertoire contained that clonotype at higher abundance. The raw public data were reprocessed by TCRdb itself: fastp quality trimming at Q25, MiXCR clonotype calling, in-frame beta chains only. One record per CDR3 amino acid sequence lists the most common genes and DNA. The V and J calls here are based on TCRdb, not the publication. For this sample there are some 420,000 distinct CDR3 sequences; roughly 20% appear just once. Roughly a sixth of the sample is held by the ten biggest clonotypes.

The sample holds a few counts of this clonotype. Its antigen remains unidentified. Base qualities are not provided; no much larger clone lies one nucleotide away. Broad study findings and their caveats: After the booster, most of the clones that had expanded following primary vaccination were detected again (96% of CD4 and 80% to 90% of CD8), which suggests that memory was broadly maintained. Computational filtering was required because FACS-sorted repertoires could contain abundant contaminating clonotypes from the bulk population. A small share of clonotypes occurred in both CD4 and CD8 compartments, likely arising from convergent recombination. The secondary T-cell response was found to be weaker but faster than the primary response, with a peak reached on day 5 rather than on day 15. Because only two donors were included in the study, the extent to which the findings can be generalized is limited.

Source: PBMCs, taken before the yellow fever booster vaccination. This TCR derives from a man between 18 and 29 years old who received the YFV17D yellow fever vaccine. The rearrangement joined TRBV4-1 to TRBJ1-2, with no reliable assignment of the D segment. DNA sequence: TGCGCCAGCAGCCGAGGTCAATACTATGGCTACACCTTC. This yields the protein CASSRGQYYGYTF.